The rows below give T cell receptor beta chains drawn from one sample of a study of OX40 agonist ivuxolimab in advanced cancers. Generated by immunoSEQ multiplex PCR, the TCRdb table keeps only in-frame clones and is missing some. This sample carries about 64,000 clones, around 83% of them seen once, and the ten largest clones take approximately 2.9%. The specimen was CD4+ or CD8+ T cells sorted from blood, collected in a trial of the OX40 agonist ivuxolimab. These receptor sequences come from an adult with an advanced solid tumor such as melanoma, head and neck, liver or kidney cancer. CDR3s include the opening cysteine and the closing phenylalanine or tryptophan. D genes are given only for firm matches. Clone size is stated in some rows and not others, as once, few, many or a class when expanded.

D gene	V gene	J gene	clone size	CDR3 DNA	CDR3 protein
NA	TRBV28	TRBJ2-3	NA	TGTGCCAGCGGTCCCCCGGGTTTGGGCACAGATACGCAGTATTTT	CASGPPGLGTDTQYF
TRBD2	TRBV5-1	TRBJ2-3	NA	TGCGCCAGCAGCTTGGGACTAGCGGGATCCACAGATACGCAGTATTTT	CASSLGLAGSTDTQYF
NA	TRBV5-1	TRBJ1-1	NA	TGCGCCAGCAGCTTTGGATCGGGGAGCACTGAAGCTTTCTTT	CASSFGSGSTEAFF
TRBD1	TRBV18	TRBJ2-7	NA	TGTGCCAGCTCACCACTAGCTGACAGGGGGGAGCAGTACTTC	CASSPLADRGEQYF
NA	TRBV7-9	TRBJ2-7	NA	TGTGCCAGCAGCTTAGCCGGACGTTGGTCCTACGAGCAGTACTTC	CASSLAGRWSYEQYF
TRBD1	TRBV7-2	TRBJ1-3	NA	TGTGCCAGCAGCCTAATCACAGGGGGCTTTCGCACGTTCTCTCCGCCCATATATTTT	CASSLITGGFRTFSPPIYF
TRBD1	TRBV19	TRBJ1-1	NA	TGTGCCAGTAGTCCTCGGACAGGGCCCACTGAAGCTTTCTTT	CASSPRTGPTEAFF
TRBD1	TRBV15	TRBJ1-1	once	TGTGCCACCAGCAGAAATGGGGACAGGAACACTGAAGCTTTCTTT	CATSRNGDRNTEAFF
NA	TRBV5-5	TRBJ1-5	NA	TGTGCCAGCAGCCGGCTTACAGATAGCAATCAGCCCCAGCATTTT	CASSRLTDSNQPQHF
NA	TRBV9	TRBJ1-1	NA	TGTGCCAGCAGCGTGGAGATCTTCACTGAAGCTTTCTTT	CASSVEIFTEAFF
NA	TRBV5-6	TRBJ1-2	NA	TGTGCCAGCAGCGAAGTGGGTCCCTATGGCTACACCTTC	CASSEVGPYGYTF
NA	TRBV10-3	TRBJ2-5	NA	TGTGCCATCAGTGAGAGAGGAGGCAGACAAGAGACCCAGTACTTC	CAISERGGRQETQYF
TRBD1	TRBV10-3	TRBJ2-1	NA	TGTGCCATCAGTGACACGACAGGGGGGGATGAGCAGTTCTTC	CAISDTTGGDEQFF
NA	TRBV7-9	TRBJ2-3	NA	TGTGCCAGCAGCACAGATACGCAGTATTTT	CASSTDTQYF
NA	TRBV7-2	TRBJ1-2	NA	TGTGCCAGCAGCCCTCGGGGGGGCGCCTATGGCTACACCTTC	CASSPRGGAYGYTF
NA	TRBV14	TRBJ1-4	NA	TGTGCCAGCAGCCAAGTTTGGGGGCAGGAAAAACTGTTTTTT	CASSQVWGQEKLFF
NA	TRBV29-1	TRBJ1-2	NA	TGCAGCGTGGCGGGAGGGGGCTATGGCTACACCTTC	CSVAGGGYGYTF
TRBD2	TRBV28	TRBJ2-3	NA	TGTGCCAGCACCCCCGGGGGGAGACTCTCGACAGATACGCAGTATTTT	CASTPGGRLSTDTQYF
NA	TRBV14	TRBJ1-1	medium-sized	TGTGCCAGCAGCCAGGGACCAAACACTGAAGCTTTCTTT	CASSQGPNTEAFF
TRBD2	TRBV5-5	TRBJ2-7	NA	TGTGCCAGCAGCCTAGGACTAGCGGGGATCTACGAGCAGTACTTC	CASSLGLAGIYEQYF
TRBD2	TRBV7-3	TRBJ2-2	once	TGTGCCAGCAGCTTAAGGTCACTAGCGGACCTCCGGGCGAACACCGGGGAGCTGTTTTTT	CASSLRSLADLRANTGELFF
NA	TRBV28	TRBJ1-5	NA	TGTGCCGCCTCGCGGGGGGGCGGCAATCAGCCCCAGCATTTT	CAASRGGGNQPQHF
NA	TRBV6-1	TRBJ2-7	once	TGTGCCAGCAGCTTGGGACAAGGGGGGAAGCAGTACTTC	CASSLGQGGKQYF
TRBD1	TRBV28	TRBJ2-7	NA	TGTGCCAGCAATCTCCGGGACAGGGTAGTCGAGCAGTACTTC	CASNLRDRVVEQYF
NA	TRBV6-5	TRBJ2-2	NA	TGTGCCAGCAGCCGCGGACAGTACACCGGGGAGCTGTTTTTT	CASSRGQYTGELFF
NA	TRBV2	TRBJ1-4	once	TGTGCCAGCAGTCAACAGGGAAACGCCGGGGAAAAACTGTTTTTT	CASSQQGNAGEKLFF
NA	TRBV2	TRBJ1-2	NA	TGTGCCAGCGCTCTAACATCGGGGGCTTATGGCTACACCTTC	CASALTSGAYGYTF
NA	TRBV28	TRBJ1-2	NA	TGTGCCAGCAGTTGGGAGTATGGCTACACCTTC	CASSWEYGYTF
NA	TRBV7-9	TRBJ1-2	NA	TGTGCCAGCAGCCCCATCGACAGACTAAGGGCTGGCTACACCTTC	CASSPIDRLRAGYTF
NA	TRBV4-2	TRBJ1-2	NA	TGTGCCAGCAGCCAAGATGGTGGGGGGGCGCGGGGCTACACCTTC	CASSQDGGGARGYTF
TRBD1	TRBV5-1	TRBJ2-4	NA	TGCGCCAGCAGCTTAGACCGGGACAGTGGGTTTCAGTACTTC	CASSLDRDSGFQYF
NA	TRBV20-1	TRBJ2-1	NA	TGCAGTGCTACCCCTTTCGATGAGCAGTTCTTC	CSATPFDEQFF
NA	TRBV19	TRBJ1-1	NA	TGTGCCAGTAGTTTCGACCTTATTACTGAAGCTTTCTTT	CASSFDLITEAFF
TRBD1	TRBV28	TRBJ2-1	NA	TGTGCCAGCAGACTCCGGGACAGGGGTTACAATGAGCAGTTCTTC	CASRLRDRGYNEQFF
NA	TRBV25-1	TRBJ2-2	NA	TGTGCCAGCAGTATCCGCGGGGGCGCGAACACCGGGGAGCTGTTTTTT	CASSIRGGANTGELFF
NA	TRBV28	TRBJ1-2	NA	TGTGCCAGCACCCCCCCGTCAGAAAGTGGCTACACCTTC	CASTPPSESGYTF
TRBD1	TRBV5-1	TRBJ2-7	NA	TGCGCCAACAACCGGGACAGATTATCCTACGAGCAGTACTTC	CANNRDRLSYEQYF
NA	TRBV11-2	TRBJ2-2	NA	TGTGCCAGCAGCTTACTATTCAACACCGGGGAGCTGTTTTTT	CASSLLFNTGELFF
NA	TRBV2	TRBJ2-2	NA	TGTGCCAGCAGACTGGATACGAACACCGGGGAGCTGTTTTTT	CASRLDTNTGELFF
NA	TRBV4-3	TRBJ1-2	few	TGCGCCAGCAGCCAAGTGGGGCAGTCCTATGGCTACACCTTC	CASSQVGQSYGYTF
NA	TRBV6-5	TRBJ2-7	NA	TGTGCCAGCAGTTTCTTCTCCTACGAGCAGTACTTC	CASSFFSYEQYF
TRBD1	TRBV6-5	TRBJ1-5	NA	TGTGCCAGCAGTAACAGGGGGTCGGGTCAGCCCCAGCATTTT	CASSNRGSGQPQHF
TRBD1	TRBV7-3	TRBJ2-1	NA	TGTGCCAGCAGCCCCCCCGGACAGGGTTACAATGAGCAGTTCTTC	CASSPPGQGYNEQFF
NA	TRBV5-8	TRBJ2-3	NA	TGTGCCAGCATTTTAGATCAGCGGAGCGATACGCAGTATTTT	CASILDQRSDTQYF
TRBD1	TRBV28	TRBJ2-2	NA	TGTGCCAGCAGATTAGACAGGGCCAACACCGGGGAGCTGTTTTTT	CASRLDRANTGELFF
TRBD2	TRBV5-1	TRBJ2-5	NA	TGCGCCAGCTTTCAAGGGACTAGCGATGGAGAGACCCAGTACTTC	CASFQGTSDGETQYF
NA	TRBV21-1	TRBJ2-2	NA	TGTGCCAGCAGCAAAGAGGCAGGGGGTAACGCCGGGGAGCTGTTTTTT	CASSKEAGGNAGELFF
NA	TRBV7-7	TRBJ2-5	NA	TGTGCCAGCAGCTTAGATGAAGGCTCGAGGACCCAGTACTTC	CASSLDEGSRTQYF
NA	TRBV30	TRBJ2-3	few	TGTGCCTGGAGTCTGGGCCCCGCGGATACGCAGTATTTT	CAWSLGPADTQYF
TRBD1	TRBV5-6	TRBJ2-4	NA	TGTGCCAGCACCCCTCGGACAGGGGACTACCTAACTCAGTACTTC	CASTPRTGDYLTQYF
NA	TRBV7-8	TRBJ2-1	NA	TGTGCCAGCAGCTCCGGACTGCCGAGGTTGTTCTTC	CASSSGLPRLFF
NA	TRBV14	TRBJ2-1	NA	TGTGCCAGCAGCCCGGGACAATACTTCTACAATGAGCAGTTCTTC	CASSPGQYFYNEQFF